This T cell receptor (beta chain) was sequenced during a study of CD8 T cells in ankylosing spondylitis. Notes on the study in general: Matched ankylosing spondylitis synovial fluid reportedly contained a significantly enriched population of disease-linked clones. Certain motif variants had earlier been reported in reactive arthritis synovial fluid and blood. It appeared that ankylosing spondylitis blood was characterized by a TCR beta motif of roughly 8 highly homologous variants.

With regard to this clonotype: What it binds is unknown.

Between the trimmed V and J ends, which lost 7 bases and 2 bases, there was a span of 12 bases. CDR3 length equals 14 residues. Germline V gene sequence: CDR1 MDHEN, CDR2 SYDVKM. TCRdb reprocessed the 5' RACE reads via MiXCR and lists one record per CDR3 protein. The sample holds a few hundred thousand distinct CDR3 sequences; 18% are singletons and the top ten take around a third. The chain uses TRBV28 and TRBJ2-1, with a possible D match to TRBD1 (6 bases). The origin of this receptor is a male donor with ankylosing spondylitis or in good health (not recorded which). Material for sequencing was blood, either unsorted or a sorted T cell fraction (not recorded which). CDR3 in amino acids: CASMPRGPYNEQFF. For the CDR3, the DNA is TGTGCCAGCATGCCCAGGGGCCCCTACAATGAGCAGTTCTTC.